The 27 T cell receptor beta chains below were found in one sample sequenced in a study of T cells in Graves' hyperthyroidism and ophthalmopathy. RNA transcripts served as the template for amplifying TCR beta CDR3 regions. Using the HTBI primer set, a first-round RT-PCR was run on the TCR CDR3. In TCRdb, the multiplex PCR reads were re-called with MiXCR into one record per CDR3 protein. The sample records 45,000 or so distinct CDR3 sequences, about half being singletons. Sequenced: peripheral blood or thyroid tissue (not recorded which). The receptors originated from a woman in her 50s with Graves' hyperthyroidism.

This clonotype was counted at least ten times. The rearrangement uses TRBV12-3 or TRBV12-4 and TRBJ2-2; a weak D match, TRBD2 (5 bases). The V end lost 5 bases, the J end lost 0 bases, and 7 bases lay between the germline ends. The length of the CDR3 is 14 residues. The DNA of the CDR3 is TGTGCCAGCAGTACCGGGGCGAACACCGGGGAGCTGTTTTTT. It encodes CASSTGANTGELFF.

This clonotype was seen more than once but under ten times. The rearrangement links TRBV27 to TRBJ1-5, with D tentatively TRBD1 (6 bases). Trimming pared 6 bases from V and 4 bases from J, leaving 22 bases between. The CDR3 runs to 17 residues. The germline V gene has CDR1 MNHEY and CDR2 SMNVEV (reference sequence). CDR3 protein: CASSSTSEDSKNQPQHF. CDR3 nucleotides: TGTGCCAGCAGCTCGACTTCCGAGGACAGTAAGAATCAGCCCCAGCATTTT.

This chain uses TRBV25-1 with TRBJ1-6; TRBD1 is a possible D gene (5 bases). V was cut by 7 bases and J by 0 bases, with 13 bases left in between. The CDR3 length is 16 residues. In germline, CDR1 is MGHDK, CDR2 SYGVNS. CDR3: CASTRGESSYNSPLHF. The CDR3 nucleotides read TGTGCCAGCACACGAGGGGAGAGCTCCTATAATTCACCCCTCCACTTT.

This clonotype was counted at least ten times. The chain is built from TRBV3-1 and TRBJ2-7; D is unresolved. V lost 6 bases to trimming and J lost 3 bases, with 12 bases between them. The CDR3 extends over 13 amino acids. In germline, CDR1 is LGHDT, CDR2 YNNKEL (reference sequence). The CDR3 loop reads CASSTRTGYEQYF. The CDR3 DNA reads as TGTGCCAGCAGTACACGGACGGGCTACGAGCAGTACTTC.

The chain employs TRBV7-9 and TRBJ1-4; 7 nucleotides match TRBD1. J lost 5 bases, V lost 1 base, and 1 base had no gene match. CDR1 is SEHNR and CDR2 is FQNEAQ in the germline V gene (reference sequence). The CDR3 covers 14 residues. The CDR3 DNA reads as TGTGCCAGCAGCTTAGGGGACAGAAATGAAAAACTGTTTTTT. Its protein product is CASSLGDRNEKLFF. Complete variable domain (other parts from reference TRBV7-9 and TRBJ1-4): DTGVSQNPRHKITKRGQNVTFRCDPISEHNRLYWYRQTLGQGPEFLTYFQNEAQLEKSRLLSDRFSAERPKGSFSTLEIQRTEQGDSAMYLCASSLGDRNEKLFFGSGTQLSVL.

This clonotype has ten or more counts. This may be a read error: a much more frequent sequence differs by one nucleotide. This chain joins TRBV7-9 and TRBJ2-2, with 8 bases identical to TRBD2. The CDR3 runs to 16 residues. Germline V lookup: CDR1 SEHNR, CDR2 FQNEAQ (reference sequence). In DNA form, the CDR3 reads TGTGCCATCAGCCGCCCTCTAGCGGGCAACACCGGGGAGCCGTTTTTT. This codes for CAISRPLAGNTGEPFF.

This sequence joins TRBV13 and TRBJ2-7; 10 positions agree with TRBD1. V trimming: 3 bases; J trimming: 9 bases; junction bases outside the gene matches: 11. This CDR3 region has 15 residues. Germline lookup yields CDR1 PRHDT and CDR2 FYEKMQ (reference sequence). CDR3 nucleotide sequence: TGTGCCAGCAGCTTCTCGACAGGGGGCTGGGCGGGGCAGTACTTC. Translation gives CASSFSTGGWAGQYF.

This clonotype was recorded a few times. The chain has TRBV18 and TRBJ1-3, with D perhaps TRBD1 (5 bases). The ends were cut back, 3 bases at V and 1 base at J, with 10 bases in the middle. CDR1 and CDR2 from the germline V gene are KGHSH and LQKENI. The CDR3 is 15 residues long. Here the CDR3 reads CASSPRQPSGNTIYF. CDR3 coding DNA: TGTGCCAGCTCACCCCGACAGCCTTCTGGAAACACCATATATTTT.

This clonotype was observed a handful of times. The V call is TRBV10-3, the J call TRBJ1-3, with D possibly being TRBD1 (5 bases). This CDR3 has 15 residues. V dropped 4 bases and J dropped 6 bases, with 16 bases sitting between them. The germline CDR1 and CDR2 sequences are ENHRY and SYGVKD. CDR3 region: CAISAGARNANTIYF. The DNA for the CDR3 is TGTGCCATCAGTGCCGGGGCAAGGAACGCAAACACCATATATTTT.

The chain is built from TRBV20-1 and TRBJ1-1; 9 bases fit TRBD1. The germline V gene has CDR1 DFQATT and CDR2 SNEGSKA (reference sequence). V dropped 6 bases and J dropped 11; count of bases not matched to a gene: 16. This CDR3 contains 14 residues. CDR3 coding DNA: TGCAGTGCAGCACATCCCGGGACAGGGTATGTCGCTTTCTTT. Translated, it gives CSAAHPGTGYVAFF.

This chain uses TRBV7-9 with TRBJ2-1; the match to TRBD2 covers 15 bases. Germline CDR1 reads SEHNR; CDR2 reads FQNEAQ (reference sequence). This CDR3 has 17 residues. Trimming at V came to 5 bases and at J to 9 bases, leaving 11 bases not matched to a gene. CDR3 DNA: TGTGCCAGCAGCCCTCGGACTAGCGGGAGGGCTTGGGGTGAGCAGTTCTTC. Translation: CASSPRTSGRAWGEQFF.

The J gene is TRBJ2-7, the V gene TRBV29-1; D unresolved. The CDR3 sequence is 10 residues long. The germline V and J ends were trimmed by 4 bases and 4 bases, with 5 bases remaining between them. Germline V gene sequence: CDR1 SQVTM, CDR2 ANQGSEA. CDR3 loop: CSVVTYEQYF. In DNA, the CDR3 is TGCAGCGTTGTAACATACGAGCAGTACTTC.

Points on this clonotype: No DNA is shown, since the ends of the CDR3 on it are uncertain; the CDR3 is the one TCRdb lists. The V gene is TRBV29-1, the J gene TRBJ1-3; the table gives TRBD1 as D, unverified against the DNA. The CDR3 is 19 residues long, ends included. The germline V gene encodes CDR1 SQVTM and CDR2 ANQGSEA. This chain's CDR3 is CSVAGQNYEQYFGPGTIYF.

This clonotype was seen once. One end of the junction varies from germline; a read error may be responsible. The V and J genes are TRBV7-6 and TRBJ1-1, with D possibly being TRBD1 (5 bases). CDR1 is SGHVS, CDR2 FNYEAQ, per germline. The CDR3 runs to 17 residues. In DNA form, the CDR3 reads TGTGCCAGCAACGTAGAGGAACCGGGACTCACGAACGCTGAAGCTTTCTTT. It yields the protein CASNVEEPGLTNAEAFF.

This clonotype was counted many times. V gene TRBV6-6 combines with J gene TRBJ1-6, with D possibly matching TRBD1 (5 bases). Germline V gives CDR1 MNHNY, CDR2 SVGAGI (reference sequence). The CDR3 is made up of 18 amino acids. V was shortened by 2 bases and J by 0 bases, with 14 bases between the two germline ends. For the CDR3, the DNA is TGTGCCAGCAGTTACCCGGGCAGGGTGAGCTCCTATAATTCACCCCTCCACTTT. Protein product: CASSYPGRVSSYNSPLHF.

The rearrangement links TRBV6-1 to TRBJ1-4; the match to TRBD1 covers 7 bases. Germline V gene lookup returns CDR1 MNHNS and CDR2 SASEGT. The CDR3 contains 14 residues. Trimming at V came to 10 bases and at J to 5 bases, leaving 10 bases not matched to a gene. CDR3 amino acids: CAILTGTVNEKLFF. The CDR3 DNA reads TGTGCCATCTTAACCGGGACAGTCAATGAAAAACTGTTTTTT.

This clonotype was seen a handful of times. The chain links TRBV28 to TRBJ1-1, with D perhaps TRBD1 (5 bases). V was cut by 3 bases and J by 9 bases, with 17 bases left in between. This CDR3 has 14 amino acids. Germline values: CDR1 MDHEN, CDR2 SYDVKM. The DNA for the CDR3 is TGTGCCAGCAGTTTCGGGAGGGACCCCCCGCAAGCTTTCTTT. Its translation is CASSFGRDPPQAFF.

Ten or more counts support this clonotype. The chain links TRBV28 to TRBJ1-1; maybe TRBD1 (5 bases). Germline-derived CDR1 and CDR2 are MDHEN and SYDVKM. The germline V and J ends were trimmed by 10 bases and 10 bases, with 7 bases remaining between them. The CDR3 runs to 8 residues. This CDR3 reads CATGGAFF. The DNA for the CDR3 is TGTGCCACCGGGGGAGCTTTCTTT.

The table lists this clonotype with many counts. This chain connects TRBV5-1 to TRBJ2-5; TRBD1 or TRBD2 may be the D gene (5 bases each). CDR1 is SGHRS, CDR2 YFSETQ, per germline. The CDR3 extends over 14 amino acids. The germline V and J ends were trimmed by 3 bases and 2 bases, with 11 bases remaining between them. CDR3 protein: CASSWDGAQETQYF. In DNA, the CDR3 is TGCGCCAGCAGCTGGGACGGAGCTCAAGAGACCCAGTACTTC.

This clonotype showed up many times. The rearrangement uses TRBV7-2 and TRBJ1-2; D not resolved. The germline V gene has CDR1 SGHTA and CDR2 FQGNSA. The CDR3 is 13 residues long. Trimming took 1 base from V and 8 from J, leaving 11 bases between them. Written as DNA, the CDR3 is TGTGCCAGCAGCTTAGGCAGGTCCCAAGGCTACACCTTC. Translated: CASSLGRSQGYTF.

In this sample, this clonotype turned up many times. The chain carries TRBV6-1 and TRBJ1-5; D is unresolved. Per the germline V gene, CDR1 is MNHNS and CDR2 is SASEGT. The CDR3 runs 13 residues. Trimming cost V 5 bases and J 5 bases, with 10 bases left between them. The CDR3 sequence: CASSTLPYQPQHF. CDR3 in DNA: TGTGCCAGCAGTACTTTACCTTATCAGCCCCAGCATTTT.

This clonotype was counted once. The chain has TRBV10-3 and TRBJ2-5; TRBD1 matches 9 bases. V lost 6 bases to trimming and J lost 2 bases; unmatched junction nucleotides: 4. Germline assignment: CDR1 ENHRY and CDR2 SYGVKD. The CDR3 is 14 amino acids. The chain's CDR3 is CAISDGQGQETQYF. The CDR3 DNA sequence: TGTGCCATCAGCGACGGACAGGGGCAAGAGACCCAGTACTTC.

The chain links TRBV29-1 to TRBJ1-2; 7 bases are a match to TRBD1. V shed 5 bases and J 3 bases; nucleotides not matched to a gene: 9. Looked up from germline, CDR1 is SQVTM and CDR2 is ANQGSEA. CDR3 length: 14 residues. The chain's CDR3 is CSVQSTGRDYGYTF. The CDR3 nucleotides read TGCAGCGTTCAGTCGACAGGGAGGGACTATGGCTACACCTTC.

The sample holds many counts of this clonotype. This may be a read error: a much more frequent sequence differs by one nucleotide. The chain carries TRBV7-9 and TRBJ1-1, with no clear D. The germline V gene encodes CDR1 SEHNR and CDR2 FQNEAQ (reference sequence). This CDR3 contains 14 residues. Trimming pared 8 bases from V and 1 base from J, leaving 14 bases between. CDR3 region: CASRGRRPNTEAFF. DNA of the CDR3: TGTGCCAGCCGAGGACGGCGCCCGAACACTGAAGCTTTCTTT.

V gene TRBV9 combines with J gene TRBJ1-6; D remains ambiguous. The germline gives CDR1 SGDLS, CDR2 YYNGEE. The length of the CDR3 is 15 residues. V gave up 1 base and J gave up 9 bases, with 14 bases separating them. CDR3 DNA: TGTGCCAGCAGCGTATCCGGTACTCCCCCTTCACCCCTCCACTTT. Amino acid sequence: CASSVSGTPPSPLHF.

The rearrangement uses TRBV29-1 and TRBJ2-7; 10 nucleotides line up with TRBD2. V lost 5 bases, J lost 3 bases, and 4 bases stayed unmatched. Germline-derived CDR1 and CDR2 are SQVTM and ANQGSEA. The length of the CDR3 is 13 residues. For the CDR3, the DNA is TGCAGCGTTCGGACTAGCGGATTCTACGAGCAGTACTTC. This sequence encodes CSVRTSGFYEQYF.

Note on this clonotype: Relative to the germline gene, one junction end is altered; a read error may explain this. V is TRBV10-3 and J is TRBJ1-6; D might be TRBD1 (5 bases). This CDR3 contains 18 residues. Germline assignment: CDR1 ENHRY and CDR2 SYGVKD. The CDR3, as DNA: TGTGCCAGCAGTTACTCGACCCCTTTTCAGGGTGGCAATTCACCCCTCCACTTT. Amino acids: CASSYSTPFQGGNSPLHF.